This TCR beta chain was identified during a study of early T cells in non-severe SARS-CoV-2 infection. Germline CDR1 is SQVTM and CDR2 is ANQGSEA. After removal of 6 bases from V and 2 bases from J, the junction contained 3 bases not matched to a gene. This CDR3 has 13 residues. One entry per CDR3 protein, called by TCRdb with MiXCR from the 5' RACE reads. In the table there are tens of thousands of distinct CDR3 sequences, roughly 6% of which are singletons. This clonotype was observed many times. This receptor was obtained from an adult who was a healthcare worker with PCR-confirmed SARS-CoV-2 infection or an uninfected control (not recorded which). The chain links TRBV29-1 to TRBJ2-7; the match to TRBD2 covers 11 bases. The sample was whole blood. The CDR3 loop is CSVTSGATYEQYF. Written as DNA, the CDR3 is TGCAGCGTGACTAGCGGGGCAACCTACGAGCAGTACTTC.